These 4 T cell receptor beta chains originate from one sample sequenced in a study of blood T cell repertoires in COVID-19. Assay used: immunoSEQ multiplex PCR; TCRdb lists only in-frame clones, some missing. The sample consists of 70,000 to 95,000 clones, approximately 75% of them appearing once. Specimen: peripheral blood. Source of these receptors: a human donor in a cohort sampled during active COVID-19.

The rearrangement links TRBV7-9 to TRBJ2-1; D might be TRBD2 (6 bases). Germline V lookup: CDR1 SEHNR, CDR2 FQNEAQ (reference sequence). Trimming took 1 base from V and 12 from J, leaving 19 bases between them. This CDR3 has 15 residues. The DNA for the CDR3 is TGTGCCAGCAGCTTAGAACCCCGGGACTTCCCAGGGCAGTTCTTC. Protein product: CASSLEPRDFPGQFF.

This clone turned up a few times. The chain joins TRBV12-5 to TRBJ1-2; D not resolved. This CDR3 region has 15 residues. Germline-derived CDR1 and CDR2 are LGHNT and FRNRAP. Deletions cut 0 bases from V and 5 bases from J, with 13 bases between. CDR3 coding DNA: TGTGCTAGTGGTTTGGTACACCGGGAAAAGTATGGCTACACCTTC. Its protein product is CASGLVHREKYGYTF.

This clone was found once. The chain recombines TRBV27 with TRBJ1-5; TRBD1 matches 7 bases. This CDR3 comprises 14 residues. V dropped 6 bases and J dropped 1; count of bases not matched to a gene: 3. The V gene's germline CDR1 is MNHEY and CDR2 SMNVEV (reference sequence). CDR3 sequence reads: CASSLTGSNQPQHF. CDR3 bases: TGTGCCAGCAGCCTGACAGGGAGCAATCAGCCCCAGCATTTT.

The rearrangement links TRBV5-1 to TRBJ2-7; the D gene is possibly TRBD2 (5 bases). V dropped 6 bases and J dropped 1 base, with 11 bases sitting between them. The CDR3 loop spans 13 amino acids. Germline V gene lookup returns CDR1 SGHRS and CDR2 YFSETQ. Here the CDR3 DNA reads TGCGCCAGCAAAGGAGGCAGATCCTACGAGCAGTACTTC. It codes for CASKGGRSYEQYF.